This TCR beta chain came from a study of CD8+CD57+ T cells in acquired aplastic anemia. V gave up 6 bases and J gave up 4 bases; unmatched junction bases: 8. CDR3 length: 14 residues. CDR1 MNHEY and CDR2 SVGAGI come from the germline V gene. With regard to this clonotype: The antigen remains undetermined.

Genomic DNA was employed as the template in profiling TCR beta VDJ and CDR3. TCRdb fed the reads into MiXCR, producing one record per CDR3 protein. The sample holds 200,000 to 300,000 distinct CDR3 sequences, 82% seen once. Study-level findings and limits: The CD8+ Simpson's diversity of patients and controls was not significantly different. Patients and controls shared roughly 28 CD8+ CDR3 sequences, which appeared highly expressed in patients and within their immunodominant clones.

Patients chosen for sequencing had CD8+CD57+ cells that had expanded, as shown by flow cytometry. The sequenced material came from sorted CD4+, CD8+, or CD8+CD57+ T cells (not recorded which) from PBMCs. This rearrangement joins TRBV6-5 to TRBJ2-7; 8 bases are shared with TRBD1. This receptor was identified in a human donor with aplastic anemia. CDR3: CASSRDRSRYEQYF. CDR3 bases: TGTGCCAGCAGCCGGGACAGGAGTAGGTACGAGCAGTACTTC.